The 18 T cell receptor beta chains below were found in one sample sequenced in a study of T cells in Graves' hyperthyroidism and ophthalmopathy. Template material for amplifying TCR beta CDR3 regions consisted of RNA transcripts. In the first-round RT-PCR of the TCR CDR3, the HTBI primer set was used. TCRdb analysed the multiplex PCR reads with MiXCR anew, one entry per CDR3 protein. The repertoire holds hundreds of thousands of distinct CDR3 sequences, with 40% to 55% as singletons. The sequenced material came from peripheral blood or thyroid tissue (not recorded which). The receptor set was obtained from an adult man with Graves' disease, either hyperthyroidism or ophthalmopathy (not recorded which).

This clonotype appeared a few times. The rearrangement links TRBV7-9 to TRBJ2-2; tentatively, D is TRBD2 (7 bases). V was trimmed by 4 bases and J by 6 bases, leaving 12 bases between them. The germline CDR1 and CDR2 sequences are SEHNR and FQNEAQ (reference sequence). The CDR3 extends over 14 amino acids. The CDR3 spells CASSWGEGAGELFF. The CDR3 nucleotides are TGTGCCAGCAGCTGGGGGGAGGGGGCCGGGGAGCTGTTTTTT.

This sequence joins TRBV20-1 and TRBJ2-5, with a tentative D call TRBD2 (5 bases). The germline V and J ends were trimmed by 6 bases and 5 bases, with 13 bases remaining between them. There are 12 residues in the CDR3. CDR1 is DFQATT and CDR2 is SNEGSKA in the germline V gene (reference sequence). The CDR3 spells CSAAGRGETQYF. DNA of the CDR3: TGCAGTGCCGCGGGCAGAGGGGAGACCCAGTACTTC.

Of note for this clonotype: Being one base from a much bigger clone, this may be a read error. The chain couples TRBV2 to TRBJ1-1; no clear D gene. This CDR3 has 14 amino acids. In germline, CDR1 is SNHLY, CDR2 FYNNEI. Between the trimmed V and J ends, which lost 6 bases and 3 bases, there was a span of 14 bases. The chain's CDR3 is CASRRVGPDTEAFF. CDR3 bases: TGTGCCAGCAGGCGGGTTGGGCCGGACACTGAAGCTTTCTTT.

This rearrangement joins TRBV12-3 or TRBV12-4 to TRBJ1-1; 8 bases are a match to TRBD1. The CDR3 extends over 12 amino acids. V dropped 7 bases and J dropped 4; count of bases not matched to a gene: 2. The CDR3 bases are TGTGCCAGCACAACAGGGGGCACTGAAGCTTTCTTT. It translates to CASTTGGTEAFF.

This rearrangement joins TRBV7-8 to TRBJ2-7, with 9 bases matching TRBD2. The germline gives CDR1 SGHVS, CDR2 FQNEAQ. The ends lost 4 bases at V and 7 bases at J; junction bases unmatched: 14. This CDR3 comprises 16 residues. DNA of the CDR3: TGTGCCAGCAGCTATGGGGTTCTAGCGGCGGGAGGGGAGCAGTACTTC. Translated, it gives CASSYGVLAAGGEQYF.

The table lists this clonotype with many counts. V usage is TRBV7-3 and J usage is TRBJ1-6, with 12 bases aligning to TRBD1. Germline assignment: CDR1 SGHTA and CDR2 FQGTGA. Losses at the gene ends were 2 bases for V and 6 bases for J; bases not matched to a gene: 5. The CDR3 contains 17 residues. The CDR3 protein is CASSLFGTGGSNSPLHF. CDR3 bases: TGTGCCAGCAGCTTATTCGGGACAGGGGGCAGTAATTCACCCCTCCACTTT.

The genes are TRBV2 and TRBJ1-4, with D uncertain. This CDR3 region has 16 residues. The V gene lost 5 bases and the J gene lost 8 bases, with 21 bases spanning the gap. Per the germline V gene, CDR1 is SNHLY and CDR2 is FYNNEI. The CDR3 sequence: CASSQLRAAPKEKLFF. In DNA form, the CDR3 reads TGTGCCAGCAGTCAACTGCGGGCGGCCCCCAAGGAAAAACTGTTTTTT.

V and J are TRBV2 and TRBJ2-7; the match to TRBD2 covers 13 bases. Trimming at V came to 8 bases and at J to 6 bases, leaving 7 bases not matched to a gene. Germline V gives CDR1 SNHLY, CDR2 FYNNEI. The CDR3 consists of 14 residues. CDR3 sequence: CASSGTSGAGEQYF. The DNA of the CDR3 is TGTGCCAGCTCGGGGACTAGCGGGGCGGGCGAGCAGTACTTC.

This chain links TRBV15 with TRBJ1-5, with a possible D match to TRBD1 (6 bases). The CDR3 totals 14 residues. CDR1 is LNHNV and CDR2 is YYDKDF in the germline V gene (reference sequence). DNA for the CDR3: TGTGCTACTAACAGATTCGGGACACCTCAGCCCCAGCATTTT. It is translated as CATNRFGTPQPQHF.

The V call is TRBV2, the J call TRBJ1-1; TRBD1 agrees at 9 bases. V gave up 1 base and J gave up 3 bases; unmatched junction bases: 9. Germline CDR1 and CDR2: SNHLY and FYNNEI. This CDR3 spans 17 amino acids. CDR3 bases: TGTGCCAGCAGTGAAGGAAGGGACAGGGCTGGGGACACTGAAGCTTTCTTT. Translated: CASSEGRDRAGDTEAFF.

This clonotype was seen at least ten times. The rearrangement uses TRBV9 and TRBJ1-1, with D tentatively TRBD1 (5 bases). This CDR3 is built from 14 residues. The V end lost 0 bases, the J end lost 1 base, and 7 bases lay between the germline ends. Germline values: CDR1 SGDLS, CDR2 YYNGEE. This CDR3 reads CASSVAGSNTEAFF. The CDR3, as DNA: TGTGCCAGCAGCGTAGCAGGGTCGAACACTGAAGCTTTCTTT.

This clonotype was counted only a few times. The chain links TRBV7-2 to TRBJ1-4; D remains ambiguous. Germline V CDR1 and CDR2: SGHTA, FQGNSA. Trimming cost V 5 bases and J 0 bases, with 16 bases left between them. CDR3 length: 17 amino acids. DNA for the CDR3: TGTGCCAGCAGCCCCTCAACCGACGGATCAACTAATGAAAAACTGTTTTTT. It encodes CASSPSTDGSTNEKLFF.

Concerning this clonotype: The junction differs from germline at one of its ends, possibly a read error. The rearrangement joins TRBV2 to TRBJ1-2, with D perhaps TRBD1 (5 bases). The CDR3 totals 14 residues. Germline values: CDR1 SNHLY, CDR2 FYNNEI. The CDR3 nucleotides read TGTGCCACCAGTGAACTGGGGACTAGCGGGAGCTACACCTTC. Translation gives CATSELGTSGSYTF.

This chain joins TRBV6-5 and TRBJ1-2; the D is unclear. Trimming cost V 8 bases and J 7 bases, with 20 bases left between them. Per the germline V gene, CDR1 is MNHEY and CDR2 is SVGAGI. The CDR3 covers 14 residues. The CDR3 reads CASAVTGTGVGYTF. The CDR3 DNA follows: TGTGCCAGCGCCGTAACGGGCACCGGGGTTGGCTACACCTTC.

To note about this clonotype: A read error may produce the germline difference seen at one junction end. J is TRBJ2-5 and V is TRBV7-2; 9 bases are shared with TRBD2. From germline, CDR1 is SGHTA and CDR2 FQGNSA. The CDR3 runs 17 residues. This CDR3 is CASSPYGLATHQESQYF. For the CDR3, the DNA is TGTGCCAGCAGCCCCTACGGACTAGCGACCCACCAAGAGTCCCAGTACTTC. The whole variable domain, remainder taken from reference TRBV7-2 and TRBJ2-5, is GAGVSQSPSNKVTEKGKDVELRCDPISGHTALYWYRQSLGQGLEFLIYFQGNSAPDKSGLPSDRFSAERTGGSVSTLTIQRTQQEDSAVYLCASSPYGLATHQESQYFGPGTRLLVL.

This clonotype showed up many times. The chain links TRBV7-9 to TRBJ1-1; 9 nucleotides line up with TRBD1. In germline, CDR1 is SEHNR, CDR2 FQNEAQ (reference sequence). V shed 0 bases and J 1 base; nucleotides not matched to a gene: 0. The CDR3 has 15 amino acids. The DNA for the CDR3 is TGTGCCAGCAGCTTAGCGACAGGGGGGAACACTGAAGCTTTCTTT. Residues: CASSLATGGNTEAFF.

This clonotype occurred once. The chain combines TRBV29-1 with TRBJ2-2; D gene ambiguous. V was shortened by 2 bases and J by 4 bases, with 14 bases between the two germline ends. This CDR3 comprises 15 residues. Germline values: CDR1 SQVTM, CDR2 ANQGSEA. CDR3 bases: TGCAGCGTTGAATCCGATTCCGCGACCACCGGGGAGCTGTTTTTT. The encoded protein is CSVESDSATTGELFF.

V and J are TRBV29-1 and TRBJ2-3; no clear D gene. The CDR3 runs 13 residues. Germline lookup yields CDR1 SQVTM and CDR2 ANQGSEA. Trimming shortened V by 1 base and J by 2 bases, and 7 bases separated the two germline ends. The CDR3 nucleotides are TGCAGCGTTGAAGCTACGGACACAGATACGCAGTATTTT. Its translation: CSVEATDTDTQYF.